This TCR beta chain was recovered during a study of T cell repertoires in ileal Crohn's disease. Study-wide context: Biopsies of the neoterminal ileum at postoperative colonoscopy form M6 samples. Regarding the study as a whole: Postoperative endoscopy occurred within one year, median 6.9 months. High-frequency clones were more common in sorted CD8 than CD4 cells.

V shed 6 bases and J 0 bases; nucleotides not matched to a gene: 6. The length of the CDR3 is 16 residues. Per germline, CDR1 SGHTA and CDR2 FQGTGA. Time point indicated: neoterminal ileum biopsy at postoperative endoscopy, about 6 months after surgery. Libraries were prepared by immunoSEQ multiplex PCR; TCRdb keeps only in-frame clonotypes and omits some of them. The repertoire holds approximately 12,000 clones, with approximately 78% as singletons. This clone was seen only a few times. Its specificity is unknown. The J gene is TRBJ2-2, the V gene TRBV7-3; 8 positions match TRBD2. Sequencing used ileal tissue. This TCR came from an adult with Crohn's disease. CDR3 loop: CASSTSGLTNTGELFF. The CDR3 region has the DNA TGTGCCAGCAGTACTAGCGGCCTTACGAACACCGGGGAGCTGTTTTTT.